These 19 T cell receptor beta chains were all obtained from the same sample, sequenced in a study of breast tumors, draining lymph nodes, adjacent tissues. Samples came from axillary lymph nodes draining the breast cancer. From the multiplex PCR reads, TCRdb called clonotypes with MiXCR, one entry per CDR3 protein. This table holds approximately 200,000 distinct CDR3 sequences, roughly 31% found once. The sequenced sample consisted of axillary lymph node tissue. The origin of the receptors is a female donor with breast cancer. Some clones in this sample may be carry-over from other donors' samples.

The chain employs TRBV10-3 and TRBJ2-5, with TRBD1 as a possible D gene (6 bases). CDR3 length: 14 residues. V lost 2 bases and J lost 0, with 7 bases in between. Germline V gives CDR1 ENHRY, CDR2 SYGVKD. The CDR3 reads CAISEGDNQETQYF. CDR3 DNA sequence: TGTGCCATCAGTGAGGGGGACAACCAAGAGACCCAGTACTTC.

There are many counts of this clonotype. The chain is built from TRBV20-1 and TRBJ1-3; D not certain. V lost 6 bases and J lost 4, with 13 bases in between. The CDR3 runs to 13 residues. Germline CDR1 and CDR2: DFQATT and SNEGSKA (reference sequence). CDR3 amino acids: CSADDDGGNTIYF. CDR3 DNA: TGCAGTGCAGACGACGACGGAGGAAACACCATATATTTT.

This clonotype was seen ten or more times. The chain is built from TRBV6-1 and TRBJ1-3; D not resolved. Germline-derived CDR1 and CDR2 are MNHNS and SASEGT. The CDR3 spans 15 residues. Trimming removed 7 bases at V and 0 bases at J, with 13 bases between. Here the CDR3 DNA reads TGTGCCAGCATTTTTGCCGATTACTCTGGAAACACCATATATTTT. This codes for CASIFADYSGNTIYF.

In regard to this clonotype: The germline gene is not matched at one end of the junction; a read error may be the cause. CDR3: CASSPGQGYDYTF. Here the CDR3 DNA reads TGTGCCAGCAGCCCGGGACAGGGCTATGACTACACCTTC. J is TRBJ1-2 and V is TRBV5-5, with 9 bases identical to TRBD1. The CDR3 is made up of 13 amino acids. Germline-derived CDR1 and CDR2 are SGHKS and YYEKEE (reference sequence).

This clonotype was seen repeatedly, ten times or more. The rearrangement joins TRBV9 to TRBJ2-2; D assignment may be TRBD1 or TRBD2 (5 bases each). The CDR3 length is 18 residues. The V gene lost 3 bases and the J gene lost 0 bases, with 18 bases spanning the gap. CDR1 SGDLS and CDR2 YYNGEE come from the germline V gene. The CDR3 sequence: CASSANLDGDANTGELFF. CDR3 DNA: TGTGCCAGCAGCGCGAACCTGGATGGGGACGCGAACACCGGGGAGCTGTTTTTT.

In the case of this clonotype: This could be a read error, since a much larger clone is one nucleotide away. The genes are TRBV7-9 and TRBJ2-7, with TRBD2 matching over 7 bases. The CDR3 has 16 amino acids. Germline CDR1 and CDR2: SEHNR and FQNEAQ (reference sequence). For the CDR3, the DNA is TGTGCCGGCAGCCCCCCTGGGGGGGGACTTGTCTACGAGCAGTACTTC. Translating gives CAGSPPGGGLVYEQYF.

This clonotype was found many times. This chain connects TRBV6-5 to TRBJ2-5; perhaps TRBD2 as D (6 bases). CDR3 length: 14 residues. Germline lookup yields CDR1 MNHEY and CDR2 SVGAGI. Trimming stripped 2 bases from V and 1 base from J, with 8 bases between. CDR3 nucleotide sequence: TGTGCCAGCAGTTACGGCGGGGTCCAAGAGACCCAGTACTTC. Its protein is CASSYGGVQETQYF.

This clonotype was picked up a small number of times. V is TRBV30 and J is TRBJ1-1, with 7 bases lining up with TRBD1. CDR1 is GTSNPN and CDR2 is SVGIG in the germline V gene (reference sequence). V dropped 0 bases and J dropped 1; count of bases not matched to a gene: 8. This CDR3 is 16 amino acids long. CDR3 DNA: TGTGCCTGGAGTGTACTCGGGACAGCCAAGAACACTGAAGCTTTCTTT. Translated: CAWSVLGTAKNTEAFF.

The rearrangement joins TRBV20-1 to TRBJ2-1; 8 bases line up with TRBD2. With 1 base clipped from V and 0 bases from J, the junction kept 11 bases outside the gene matches. CDR1 and CDR2 (germline): DFQATT, SNEGSKA (reference sequence). The CDR3 contains 18 residues. The CDR3 loop is CSARGGRGGTSSYNEQFF. The CDR3 nucleotides are TGCAGTGCTAGAGGAGGACGGGGGGGAACTAGCTCCTACAATGAGCAGTTCTTC.

The genes are TRBV7-2 and TRBJ2-2, with D perhaps TRBD2 (5 bases). Germline V CDR1 and CDR2: SGHTA, FQGNSA. V was shortened by 1 base and J by 7 bases, with 13 bases between the two germline ends. This CDR3 contains 15 residues. This CDR3 is CASSLVGGSSGELFF. The DNA of the CDR3 is TGTGCCAGCAGCTTAGTAGGAGGTTCCAGCGGGGAGCTGTTTTTT.

The genes are TRBV4-2 and TRBJ2-5; the D is unclear. CDR1 LGHNA and CDR2 YNFKEQ come from the germline V gene. The CDR3 has 14 amino acids. Trimming took off 5 bases at V and 5 bases at J, with 15 bases between the two ends. This CDR3 is CASSWATNDETQYF. Written as DNA, the CDR3 is TGTGCCAGCAGCTGGGCCACTAACGACGAGACCCAGTACTTC.

Ten or more counts support this clonotype. The rearrangement joins TRBV7-9 to TRBJ2-3; no reliable D call. Trimming pared 5 bases from V and 8 bases from J, leaving 11 bases between. Germline loops: CDR1 SEHNR, CDR2 FQNEAQ (reference sequence). There are 12 residues in the CDR3. The CDR3 coding sequence is TGTGCCAGCAGCCCCACGAGGCCTACGCAGTATTTT. Protein product: CASSPTRPTQYF.

This clonotype was counted at least ten times. V gene TRBV7-6 combines with J gene TRBJ2-1, with D perhaps matching TRBD1 (6 bases). Trimming pared 1 base from V and 0 bases from J, leaving 13 bases between. The CDR3 totals 17 residues. Germline assignment: CDR1 SGHVS and CDR2 FNYEAQ. DNA of the CDR3: TGTGCCAGCAGCTTAGGCGCACAGGGTCCCTCCTACAATGAGCAGTTCTTC. Translation gives CASSLGAQGPSYNEQFF. Based on the CDR3 plus reference TRBV7-6 and TRBJ2-1, the full variable domain is GAGVSQSPRYKVTKRGQDVALRCDPISGHVSLYWYRQALGQGPEFLTYFNYEAQQDKSGLPNDRFSAERPEGSISTLTIQRTEQRDSAMYRCASSLGAQGPSYNEQFFGPGTRLTVL.

In its sample, this clonotype was seen many times. The J gene is TRBJ1-5, the V gene TRBV7-6; weak D call: TRBD1 (6 bases). Deletions cut 5 bases from V and 9 bases from J, with 20 bases between. Per germline, CDR1 SGHVS and CDR2 FNYEAQ. The CDR3 totals 15 residues. Here the CDR3 DNA reads TGTGCCAGCAGCATCCCGGGACACCGTTTTCTGCCCCAGCATTTT. This translates into CASSIPGHRFLPQHF.

CDR3 sequence: CSLGGGGHNEQFF. The CDR3, as DNA: TGCAGCTTAGGTGGTGGCGGCCACAATGAGCAGTTCTTC. The chain is built from TRBV29-1 and TRBJ2-1, with no clear D. The CDR3 totals 13 residues. The germline V and J ends were trimmed by 8 bases and 5 bases, with 16 bases remaining between them. Germline-derived CDR1 and CDR2 are SQVTM and ANQGSEA.

This clonotype was observed at least ten times. This sequence joins TRBV5-1 and TRBJ2-7; D unclear. V lost 2 bases, J lost 4 bases, and 10 bases lay in between. Germline loops: CDR1 SGHRS, CDR2 YFSETQ. This CDR3 has 13 amino acids. The CDR3, as DNA: TGCGCCAGCAGCTTTACTCCCGTATACGAGCAGTACTTC. It is translated as CASSFTPVYEQYF.

On this clonotype itself: The conserved closing phenylalanine or tryptophan is absent in this CDR3, likely reflecting a read error. The chain links TRBV27 to TRBJ1-6; TRBD1 matches at 8 bases. V was pared by 7 bases and J by 0 bases, with 8 bases of the junction left unmatched. Germline V lookup: CDR1 MNHEY, CDR2 SMNVEV (reference sequence). This CDR3 is 17 amino acids long. CDR3 protein: CASKPGGVSSYNSPLHC. The CDR3 coding sequence is TGTGCCAGCAAGCCAGGGGGCGTCAGCTCCTATAATTCACCCCTCCACTGT.

This clonotype was seen many times. The rearrangement uses TRBV18 and TRBJ1-6, with D perhaps TRBD1 (6 bases). Per the germline V gene, CDR1 is KGHSH and CDR2 is LQKENI. Trimming left V 3 bases short and J 6 bases short, with 6 bases between. This CDR3 has 13 amino acids. This CDR3 is CASSPDSNSPLHF. CDR3 DNA: TGTGCCAGCTCACCGGACAGTAATTCACCCCTCCACTTT.

This clonotype was observed a few times. The V call is TRBV5-5, the J call TRBJ1-2; TRBD1 is a possible D gene (5 bases). Germline V gene data show CDR1 as SGHKS and CDR2 as YYEKEE (reference sequence). With 4 bases removed from V and 5 bases from J, the gap between germline ends came to 18 bases. The CDR3 totals 15 residues. The CDR3 here is CASSKVGQGLYGYTF. The CDR3, as DNA: TGTGCCAGCAGCAAGGTTGGTCAGGGACTTTATGGCTACACCTTC.